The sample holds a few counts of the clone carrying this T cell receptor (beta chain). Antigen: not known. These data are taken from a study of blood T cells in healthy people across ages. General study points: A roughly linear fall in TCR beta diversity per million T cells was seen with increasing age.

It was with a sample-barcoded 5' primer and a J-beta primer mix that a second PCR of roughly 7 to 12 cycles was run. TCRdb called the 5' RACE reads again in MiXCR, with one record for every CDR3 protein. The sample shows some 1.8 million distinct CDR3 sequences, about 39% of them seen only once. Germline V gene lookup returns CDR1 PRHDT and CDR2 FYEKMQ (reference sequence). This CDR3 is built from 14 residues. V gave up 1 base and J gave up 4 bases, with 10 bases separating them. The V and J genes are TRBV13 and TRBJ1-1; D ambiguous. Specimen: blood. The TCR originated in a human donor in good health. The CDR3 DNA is TGTGCCAGCAGCTTAGACGAGGACGGCACTGAAGCTTTCTTT. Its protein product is CASSLDEDGTEAFF.